These 18 T cell receptor beta chains originate from one sample sequenced in a study of T cells in Graves' hyperthyroidism and ophthalmopathy. TCR beta CDR3 regions were amplified from RNA. With the HTBI primer set, the TCR CDR3 went through a first round of RT-PCR. MiXCR was run by TCRdb on the multiplex PCR reads, yielding one entry per CDR3 protein. The repertoire includes about 210,000 distinct CDR3 sequences, 15% to 20% of them detected once, and roughly 53% sits in the top ten. The sequenced sample was blood. The receptor set was obtained from a man aged 50-60 years with Graves' hyperthyroidism.

This chain uses TRBV28 with TRBJ1-4; weak D call: TRBD1 (5 bases). CDR3 length equals 14 residues. Germline CDR1 and CDR2: MDHEN and SYDVKM. V lost 6 bases to trimming and J lost 3 bases, with 11 bases between them. CDR3 coding DNA: TGTGCCAGCAGGCGGGGCAGTCCTAATGAAAAACTGTTTTTT. Translation gives CASRRGSPNEKLFF.

The chain employs TRBV5-1 and TRBJ2-2, with 10 bases matching TRBD2. The CDR3 runs 19 residues. Germline lookup yields CDR1 SGHRS and CDR2 YFSETQ. After removal of 4 bases from V and 6 bases from J, the junction contained 18 bases not matched to a gene. CDR3 sequence: CASSQRGAGGPPTAGELFF. DNA of the CDR3: TGCGCCAGCAGCCAAAGGGGAGCGGGAGGGCCCCCTACGGCCGGGGAGCTGTTTTTT.

The rearrangement uses TRBV5-1 and TRBJ1-1; D is ambiguous. V was pared by 1 base and J by 5 bases, with 18 bases between. The CDR3 sequence is 16 residues long. CDR1 SGHRS and CDR2 YFSETQ come from the germline V gene. CDR3 nucleotide sequence: TGCGCCAGCAGCTTGAGGTCGCGAGGGATTGGTACTGAAGCTTTCTTT. The encoded protein is CASSLRSRGIGTEAFF.

There are many counts of this clonotype. The rearrangement uses TRBV28 and TRBJ1-2; D is unresolved. This CDR3 is built from 13 residues. V gave up 7 bases and J gave up 2 bases, with 11 bases separating them. The germline V gene has CDR1 MDHEN and CDR2 SYDVKM. The CDR3 DNA reads TGTGCCAGCACCCCGGACGGGAACTATGGCTACACCTTC. Protein: CASTPDGNYGYTF.

The chain carries TRBV7-9 and TRBJ2-3; D not resolved. CDR1 is SEHNR, CDR2 FQNEAQ, per germline (reference sequence). This CDR3 is 12 amino acids long. Trimming removed 7 bases at V and 2 bases at J, with 7 bases between. The CDR3 coding sequence is TGTGCCAGCAACGGCGTCACAGATACGCAGTATTTT. Protein sequence: CASNGVTDTQYF.

The rearrangement joins TRBV6-1 to TRBJ2-5, with 15 bases lining up with TRBD2. This CDR3 is 19 amino acids long. Germline V gene lookup returns CDR1 MNHNS and CDR2 SASEGT. V lost 1 base to trimming and J lost 5 bases; unmatched junction nucleotides: 11. The chain's CDR3 is CASSEGRTSGRAGWETQYF. In DNA, the CDR3 is TGTGCCAGCAGTGAAGGAAGGACTAGCGGGAGGGCCGGGTGGGAGACCCAGTACTTC.

This clonotype showed up many times. The chain has TRBV2 and TRBJ2-3, with 15 bases aligning to TRBD2. The junction had 10 bases not matched to a gene; V was cut back by 6 bases and J by 6 bases. This CDR3 comprises 17 residues. CDR1 is SNHLY, CDR2 FYNNEI, per germline. DNA for the CDR3: TGTGCCAGCAGGGAAAAAGGAGGACTAGCGGGAGGGGATACGCAGTATTTT. Translated: CASREKGGLAGGDTQYF.

This clonotype was detected many times. The V call is TRBV12-3 or TRBV12-4, the J call TRBJ2-7; either TRBD1 or TRBD2 may supply D (5 bases each). With 3 bases removed from V and 9 bases from J, the gap between germline ends came to 12 bases. The CDR3 runs to 12 residues. The CDR3 DNA reads as TGTGCCAGCAGTTTTGGGACCCTAGGGCAGTACTTC. Amino acid sequence: CASSFGTLGQYF.

This clonotype was seen at least ten times. The gene calls are TRBV11-2 and TRBJ1-1, with 9 bases lining up with TRBD1. This CDR3 has 15 amino acids. Unmatched junction bases numbered 15, after V lost 11 bases and J lost 5 bases. Germline V CDR1 and CDR2: SGHAT, FQNNGV. The CDR3, as DNA: TGTGCCTCAGCAGCGTCGGACAGGGGACTTACTGAAGCTTTCTTT. This sequence encodes CASAASDRGLTEAFF.

This clonotype occurred once. Given a much more abundant clone one base away, this may be a read error. V usage is TRBV10-3 and J usage is TRBJ1-5; D ambiguous. V was pared by 2 bases and J by 2 bases, with 4 bases between. CDR1 and CDR2 (germline): ENHRY, SYGVKD. The CDR3 contains 13 residues. The CDR3 DNA sequence: TGTGCCATCAGTGAGACAGGCAATCAGCCCCAGCATTTT. It codes for CAISETGNQPQHF.

The chain is built from TRBV20-1 and TRBJ2-3; 11 nucleotides agree with TRBD2. Unmatched junction bases numbered 5, after V lost 5 bases and J lost 4 bases. This CDR3 region has 14 residues. Per the germline V gene, CDR1 is DFQATT and CDR2 is SNEGSKA (reference sequence). The CDR3 DNA follows: TGCAGTGCTTTAGCGGGAGGGCTATCAGATACGCAGTATTTT. As protein: CSALAGGLSDTQYF.

This chain links TRBV7-9 with TRBJ1-6, with no clear D. CDR1 is SEHNR and CDR2 is FQNEAQ in the germline V gene (reference sequence). The CDR3 runs to 13 residues. Trimming stripped 3 bases from V and 5 bases from J, with 5 bases between. CDR3 loop: CASSFLDNSPLHF. The CDR3 DNA follows: TGTGCCAGCAGCTTTCTCGATAATTCACCCCTCCACTTT. Full variable domain (rest looked up from reference TRBV7-9 and TRBJ1-6): DTGVSQNPRHKITKRGQNVTFRCDPISEHNRLYWYRQTLGQGPEFLTYFQNEAQLEKSRLLSDRFSAERPKGSFSTLEIQRTEQGDSAMYLCASSFLDNSPLHFGNGTRLTVT.

Of note for this clonotype: With a much larger clone just one base away, this may be a read error. This chain links TRBV20-1 with TRBJ2-7; tentatively, D is TRBD2 (6 bases). Germline V lookup: CDR1 DFQATT, CDR2 SNEGSKA (reference sequence). The CDR3 totals 15 residues. The CDR3 DNA sequence: TGCAGTTCTAGAGATCGTAGACGGTCCGGGGGCGAGCAGTACTTC. Translating gives CSSRDRRRSGGEQYF.

The chain links TRBV27 to TRBJ1-5; 7 nucleotides align to TRBD1. The germline CDR1 and CDR2 sequences are MNHEY and SMNVEV (reference sequence). The CDR3 has 14 amino acids. V was clipped by 4 bases and J by 2 bases; unmatched bases: 2. The CDR3 loop is CASSSTGGNQPQHF. For the CDR3, the DNA is TGTGCCAGCAGTTCAACAGGGGGCAATCAGCCCCAGCATTTT.

This clonotype was observed at least ten times. CDR3 sequence reads: CAWSVKGESNQPQHF. The CDR3 DNA is TGTGCCTGGAGTGTAAAAGGAGAGAGCAATCAGCCCCAGCATTTT. The chain links TRBV30 to TRBJ1-5, with D uncertain. The CDR3 contains 15 residues. V lost 0 bases to trimming and J lost 1 base, with 10 bases between them. Germline CDR1 is GTSNPN and CDR2 is SVGIG (reference sequence).

The table lists this clonotype with many counts. This rearrangement joins TRBV3-1 to TRBJ2-7, with D unresolved. With 8 bases removed from V and 4 bases from J, the gap between germline ends came to 6 bases. Germline CDR1 and CDR2: LGHDT and YNNKEL (reference sequence). The CDR3 runs to 10 residues. CDR3 nucleotide sequence: TGTGCCAGCGGGGTGTACGAGCAGTACTTC. This translates into CASGVYEQYF.

This clonotype was found many times. The chain employs TRBV3-1 and TRBJ2-2; TRBD2 agrees at 11 bases. In germline, CDR1 is LGHDT, CDR2 YNNKEL (reference sequence). With V trimmed by 0 bases and J by 7 bases, 7 bases remained unmatched. The CDR3 has 17 residues. The CDR3 spells CASSQDWLAGGGGELFF. Written as DNA, the CDR3 is TGTGCCAGCAGCCAAGATTGGCTAGCGGGAGGAGGCGGGGAGCTGTTTTTT.

The rearrangement uses TRBV24-1 and TRBJ2-1, with D unclear. Per the germline V gene, CDR1 is KGHDR and CDR2 is SFDVKD. With 4 bases removed from V and 10 bases from J, the gap between germline ends came to 7 bases. The CDR3 is 11 residues long. CDR3 sequence: CATSDQTEQFF. The DNA for the CDR3 is TGTGCCACCAGTGACCAGACAGAGCAGTTCTTC.